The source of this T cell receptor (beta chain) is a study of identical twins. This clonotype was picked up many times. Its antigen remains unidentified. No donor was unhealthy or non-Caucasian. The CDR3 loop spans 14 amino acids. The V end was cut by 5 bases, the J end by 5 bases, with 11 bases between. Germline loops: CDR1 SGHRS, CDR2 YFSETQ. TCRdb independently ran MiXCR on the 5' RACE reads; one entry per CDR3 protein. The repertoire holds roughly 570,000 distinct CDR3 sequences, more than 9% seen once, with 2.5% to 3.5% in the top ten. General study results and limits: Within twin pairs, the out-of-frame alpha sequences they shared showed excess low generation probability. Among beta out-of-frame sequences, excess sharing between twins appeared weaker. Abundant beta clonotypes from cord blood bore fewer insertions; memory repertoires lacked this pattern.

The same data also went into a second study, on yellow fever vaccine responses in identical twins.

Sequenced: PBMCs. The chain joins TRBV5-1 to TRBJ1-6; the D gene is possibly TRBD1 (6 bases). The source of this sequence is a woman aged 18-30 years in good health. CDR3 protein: CASSLQGDNSPLHF. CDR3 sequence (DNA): TGCGCCAGCAGTCTACAGGGTGATAATTCACCCCTCCACTTT.